This T cell receptor (beta chain) was obtained from a study of cytomegalovirus exposure and HLA in healthy donors. Comment on this clone: As yet, its antigen is unknown.

The PCR used 60 Vbeta and 13 Jbeta primers. Sequencing was performed with immunoSEQ multiplex PCR; in TCRdb, only in-frame clones are kept and a portion is missing. The data show 110,000 or so clones, roughly 79% seen once. The CDR3 consists of 11 residues. The germline gives CDR1 DFQATT, CDR2 SNEGSKA (reference sequence). Trimming cost V 8 bases and J 6 bases, with 13 bases left between them. Regarding the study as a whole: Reports described diagnosis of cytomegalovirus status by the classifier as highly specific and sensitive.

The V gene is TRBV20-1, the J gene TRBJ1-1; D remains ambiguous. The TCR sequence derives from a male donor in good health and CMV-seronegative. What was sequenced was PBMCs. The CDR3 region is CSPRGGPEAFF. CDR3 bases: TGCAGTCCCCGCGGAGGGCCTGAAGCTTTCTTT.